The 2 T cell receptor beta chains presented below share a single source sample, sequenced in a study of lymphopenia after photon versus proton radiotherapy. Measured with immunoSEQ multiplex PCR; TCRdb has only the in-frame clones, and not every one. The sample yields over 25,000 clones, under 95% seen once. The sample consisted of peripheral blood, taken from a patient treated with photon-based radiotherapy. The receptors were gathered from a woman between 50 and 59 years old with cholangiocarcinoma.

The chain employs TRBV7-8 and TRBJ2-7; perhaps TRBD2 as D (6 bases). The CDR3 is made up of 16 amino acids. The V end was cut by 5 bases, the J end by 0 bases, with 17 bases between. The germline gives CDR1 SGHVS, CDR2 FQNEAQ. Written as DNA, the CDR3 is TGTGCCAGCAGCATCCACGAATGGCGGGGCTCCTACGAGCAGTACTTC. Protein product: CASSIHEWRGSYEQYF.

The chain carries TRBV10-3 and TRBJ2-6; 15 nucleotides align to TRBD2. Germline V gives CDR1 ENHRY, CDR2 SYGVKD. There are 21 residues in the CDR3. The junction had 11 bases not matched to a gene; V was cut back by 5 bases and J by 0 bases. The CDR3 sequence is CAISPGLAGGPLSSGANVLTF. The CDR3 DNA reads TGTGCCATCAGTCCCGGACTAGCGGGGGGGCCTTTATCCTCTGGGGCCAACGTCCTGACTTTC.